Sequencing of this TCR beta chain was carried out in a study of Graves' ophthalmopathy and Graves' hyperthyroidism. Whole-study results and caveats: Blood repertoires reportedly contained most expanded thyroid clonotypes above 0.001 frequency.

The V and J ends lost 3 bases and 3 bases, in that order; junction bases with no gene match: 2. Germline CDR1 and CDR2: SGHTA and FQGNSA. This CDR3 region has 13 residues. Using RNA transcripts, the TCR beta CDR3 regions were amplified. Scientists carried out first-round RT-PCR using HTBI primers and then a second-round multiplex PCR. TCRdb reanalysed the multiplex PCR reads using MiXCR and keeps one entry per CDR3 protein. The table lists about 240,000 distinct CDR3 sequences, 40% to 50% of them singletons. The authors used Ficoll-Paque density gradient centrifugation to separate PBMCs. The input was 10 ml of fresh peripheral blood. Regarding this clonotype: Its specificity is not known.

The sequence derives from an adult man with Graves' ophthalmopathy. The sample was peripheral blood. The chain carries TRBV7-2 and TRBJ2-7; TRBD1 matches 7 bases. The CDR3 protein is CASSFRDSYEQYF. CDR3 DNA sequence: TGTGCCAGCAGCTTCCGGGACAGCTACGAGCAGTACTTC.